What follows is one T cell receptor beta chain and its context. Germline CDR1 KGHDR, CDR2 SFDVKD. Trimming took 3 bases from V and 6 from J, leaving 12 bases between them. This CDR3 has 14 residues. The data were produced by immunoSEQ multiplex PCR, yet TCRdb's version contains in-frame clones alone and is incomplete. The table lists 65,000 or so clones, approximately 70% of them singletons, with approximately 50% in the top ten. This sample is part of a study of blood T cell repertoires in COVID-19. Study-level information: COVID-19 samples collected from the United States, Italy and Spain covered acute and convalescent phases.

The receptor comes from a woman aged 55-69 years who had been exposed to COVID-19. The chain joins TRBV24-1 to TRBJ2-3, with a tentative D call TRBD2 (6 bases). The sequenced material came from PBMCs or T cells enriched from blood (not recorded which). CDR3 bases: TGTGCCACCAGTGATGATCGGGGGTTGGATACGCAGTATTTT. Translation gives CATSDDRGLDTQYF.